This record covers a single T cell receptor beta chain. This clonotype was found many times. Its antigen is still unknown. Base qualities are missing; no much larger clone stands one base away. The method behind the library was PCR. TCRdb shows the sequencer as Illumina HiSeq 2500. TCR libraries were prepared with molecular barcoding, using unique molecular identifiers to normalize TCRbeta repertoire quantification. TCRdb ran its own pipeline on the public reads, namely fastp trimming at Q25 and MiXCR clone calling, and kept in-frame beta chains. Rows with a matching CDR3 protein are joined into one entry that keeps the most common DNA and genes. Across this sample there are about 200,000 distinct CDR3 sequences, with approximately 6.8% seen only once. Under 5% of the sample belongs to the ten largest clones. Cut back by 0 bases and 0 bases, the V and J ends lie 8 bases apart. As encoded in the germline V gene, CDR1 is LGHNA while CDR2 is YNFKEQ. CDR3 length: 15 amino acids, cysteine to phenylalanine. Only the CDR3 part of the read is kept: 45 bases, read in frame from the first base.

The entry originates in a study of T-cell reconstitution after alpha-beta-depleted transplantation in children listed by TCRdb under 2016. About the study as a whole: T-cell immune reconstitution after TCRalphabeta/CD19-depleted allogeneic hematopoietic cell transplantation in children was quantitatively tracked in the study by means of TCR repertoire profiling. On the study overall, not on this receptor specifically: The apparently early alphabetaT-cell count recovery about two months after transplant was reportedly dependent on only several hundred rapidly expanded clones derived from non-depleted graft cells. Over subsequent months, a decline in hyperexpanded clone frequencies was noted, and after one year, T-cell counts and TCRbeta diversity were mostly ascribed to newly produced T cells. In some patients, the high TCRbeta diversity seen at day 60 was put down to recipient T cells and intrathymic progenitors that had survived conditioning.

The intended sense of this specimen's treatment or condition label: allogeneic hematopoietic cell transplantation with graft depleted of TCRalphabeta T cells and CD19 B cells. Transplant recipients were children who received TCRalphabeta/CD19-depleted allogeneic hematopoietic cell grafts. This chain is built from TRBV4-2 and TRBJ2-5; TRBD1 could be the D gene, as 5 bases match. The source is a girl under three years old with combined immunodeficiency, due to receive a stem cell transplant. Material: PBMCs, obtained before TCRalphabeta/CD19-depleted stem cell transplant. This receptor has the CDR3 CASSQDARDQETQYF. The bases are TGTGCCAGCAGCCAAGACGCCAGGGACCAAGAGACCCAGTACTTC.